Listed below are T cell receptor beta chains from one sample, sequenced in a study of vaccination effects on CD4 cells after COVID-19. TCRdb keeps only in-frame clones here, not all; method: immunoSEQ multiplex PCR. The table lists roughly 71,000 clones, 75% to 85% of them singletons. These receptors have no known antigen. Sample: CD4+ T cells from PBMCs cultured with HCoV-229E spike peptides, taken after COVID-19 vaccination. These receptors came from a human donor who received a COVID-19 vaccine. Each CDR3 is given with its conserved first and last residue. D genes are given only for firm matches. The listing skips clone size in some rows; elsewhere it reads once, few, many or a size class.

D gene: TRBD1; J gene: TRBJ1-4; V gene: TRBV5-1; clone size: .; CDR3 DNA: TGCGCCAGCAGCTTAACCCGACAGGGAGGGGAAAAACTGTTTTTT; CDR3 protein: CASSLTRQGGEKLFF
D gene: .; J gene: TRBJ1-6; V gene: TRBV28; clone size: once; CDR3 DNA: TGTGCCAGCAGTTTAATACAGGGTGCCGCTACGGGTTCACCCCTCCACTTT; CDR3 protein: CASSLIQGAATGSPLHF
D gene: .; J gene: TRBJ2-3; V gene: TRBV6-2/TRBV6-3; clone size: .; CDR3 DNA: TGTGCCAGCAGTCCGACCCTTTCCACAGATACGCAGTATTTT; CDR3 protein: CASSPTLSTDTQYF
D gene: TRBD2; J gene: TRBJ2-5; V gene: TRBV6-5; clone size: .; CDR3 DNA: TGTGCCAGCAGTCTAGCGGGGGGGACGAAAAAGACCCAGTACTTC; CDR3 protein: CASSLAGGTKKTQYF
D gene: .; J gene: TRBJ1-2; V gene: TRBV6-1; clone size: .; CDR3 DNA: TGTGCCAGCAGTGACAGGGGTAACTATGGCTACACCTTC; CDR3 protein: CASSDRGNYGYTF
D gene: TRBD1; J gene: TRBJ1-4; V gene: TRBV5-1; clone size: once; CDR3 DNA: TGCGCCAGCAGCCCCGGGACAGGGGGAGAAAAACTGTTTTTT; CDR3 protein: CASSPGTGGEKLFF
D gene: .; J gene: TRBJ2-5; V gene: TRBV9; clone size: .; CDR3 DNA: TGTGCCAGCAGCGTAGGAGGGGGTGGCCGCGAGACCCAGTACTTC; CDR3 protein: CASSVGGGGRETQYF
D gene: .; J gene: TRBJ1-1; V gene: TRBV5-4; clone size: .; CDR3 DNA: TGTGCCAGCAGCTTGGTTAAGGCAGGGAGGACTGAAGCTTTCTTT; CDR3 protein: CASSLVKAGRTEAFF
D gene: .; J gene: TRBJ1-5; V gene: TRBV5-4; clone size: .; CDR3 DNA: TGTGCCAGCAGCTTGGGAGGGATGAGCAATCAGCCCCAGCATTTT; CDR3 protein: CASSLGGMSNQPQHF
D gene: TRBD1; J gene: TRBJ1-5; V gene: TRBV30; clone size: .; CDR3 DNA: TGTGCCTGGGGAACCGGGACAGGGGGCCATAGCAATCAGCCCCAGCATTTT; CDR3 protein: CAWGTGTGGHSNQPQHF
D gene: .; J gene: TRBJ2-5; V gene: TRBV28; clone size: .; CDR3 DNA: TGTGCCAGCAGTTTAACGCGGGGCGGAAAGACCCAGTACTTC; CDR3 protein: CASSLTRGGKTQYF
D gene: TRBD2; J gene: TRBJ2-3; V gene: TRBV9; clone size: .; CDR3 DNA: TGTGCCAGCAGCGCTTCTGGACTAGCCGCTACATACCTCACAGATACGCAGTATTTT; CDR3 protein: CASSASGLAATYLTDTQYF
D gene: .; J gene: TRBJ2-2; V gene: TRBV10-3; clone size: .; CDR3 DNA: TGTGCCATCAGTGAGTCCGGGACACGTGGGACCGGGGAGCTGTTTTTT; CDR3 protein: CAISESGTRGTGELFF
D gene: .; J gene: TRBJ1-5; V gene: TRBV15; clone size: .; CDR3 DNA: TGTGCCACCAGCAGACCTCAACAGGGTTTTCAGCCCCAGCATTTT; CDR3 protein: CATSRPQQGFQPQHF
D gene: .; J gene: TRBJ2-1; V gene: TRBV11-2; clone size: .; CDR3 DNA: TGTGCCAGCAGTCCCCGGGGATACAATGAGCAGTTCTTC; CDR3 protein: CASSPRGYNEQFF
D gene: .; J gene: TRBJ1-4; V gene: TRBV5-1; clone size: .; CDR3 DNA: TGCGCCAGCAGCATAAGTCCGTCCGGGAACGAAAAACTGTTTTTT; CDR3 protein: CASSISPSGNEKLFF
D gene: TRBD2; J gene: TRBJ2-3; V gene: TRBV11-2; clone size: .; CDR3 DNA: TGTGCCAGCAGCTTCGCCGGGACTAGCGGGGGGTTCGATACGCAGTATTTT; CDR3 protein: CASSFAGTSGGFDTQYF
D gene: .; J gene: TRBJ1-3; V gene: TRBV5-1; clone size: .; CDR3 DNA: TGCGCCAGCAGCGAGGGGGACGGGTCTGGAAACACCATATATTTT; CDR3 protein: CASSEGDGSGNTIYF
D gene: .; J gene: TRBJ1-4; V gene: TRBV28; clone size: .; CDR3 DNA: TGTGCCAGCAGTTTTGGCTCGAATGAAAAACTGTTTTTT; CDR3 protein: CASSFGSNEKLFF
D gene: .; J gene: TRBJ1-1; V gene: TRBV18; clone size: .; CDR3 DNA: TGTGCCAGCTCACCGGACTTGAACACTGAAGCTTTCTTT; CDR3 protein: CASSPDLNTEAFF
D gene: .; J gene: TRBJ2-3; V gene: TRBV6-4; clone size: .; CDR3 DNA: TGTGCCAGCAGTGACCTCACAGATACGCAGTATTTT; CDR3 protein: CASSDLTDTQYF
D gene: .; J gene: TRBJ2-5; V gene: TRBV9; clone size: once; CDR3 DNA: TGTGCCAGCAGCACGAGAGGGGAAGAGACCCAGTACTTC; CDR3 protein: CASSTRGEETQYF
D gene: .; J gene: TRBJ2-2; V gene: TRBV6-5; clone size: .; CDR3 DNA: TGTGCCAGCAGGCTGGACAGGAACACCGGGGAGCTGTTTTTT; CDR3 protein: CASRLDRNTGELFF
D gene: TRBD2; J gene: TRBJ2-3; V gene: TRBV28; clone size: once; CDR3 DNA: TGTGCCAGCAGTTCGAGTCGTCGAGCGGGGGTGATAGATACGCAGTATTTT; CDR3 protein: CASSSSRRAGVIDTQYF
D gene: TRBD1; J gene: TRBJ1-2; V gene: TRBV6-6; clone size: .; CDR3 DNA: TGTGCCAGCAAACGAGGACAGGCTGACTATGGCTACACCTTC; CDR3 protein: CASKRGQADYGYTF
D gene: .; J gene: TRBJ1-4; V gene: TRBV7-9; clone size: .; CDR3 DNA: TGTGCCAGCAGCTTACGAGGGATGGGTGAAAAACTGTTTTTT; CDR3 protein: CASSLRGMGEKLFF
D gene: .; J gene: TRBJ1-4; V gene: TRBV9; clone size: .; CDR3 DNA: TGTGCCAGCAGCGTAGCTTCCCAGCCCTCTAATGAAAAACTGTTTTTT; CDR3 protein: CASSVASQPSNEKLFF
D gene: TRBD2; J gene: TRBJ2-1; V gene: TRBV6-4; clone size: .; CDR3 DNA: TGTGCCAGCAGTGACTGTATGGGACTAGCGGGGGGGCTTACCTACAATGAGCAGTTCTTC; CDR3 protein: CASSDCMGLAGGLTYNEQFF
D gene: TRBD1; J gene: TRBJ1-2; V gene: TRBV6-5; clone size: .; CDR3 DNA: TGTGCCAGCACCCGGGACAGGACGCACTATGGCTACACCTTC; CDR3 protein: CASTRDRTHYGYTF